The 29 T cell receptor beta chains below come from one sample, sequenced in a study of cytomegalovirus exposure and HLA in healthy donors. TCRdb's copy holds only in-frame clones and misses some; the assay was immunoSEQ multiplex PCR. The sample has fewer than 120,000 clones, over 75% seen once. Sequences were obtained from PBMCs. These receptors all come from a woman aged 25 to 45 in good health and CMV-seropositive.

The chain links TRBV19 to TRBJ1-4; TRBD1 aligns across 7 bases. V gave up 6 bases and J gave up 0 bases; unmatched junction bases: 4. Germline lookup yields CDR1 LNHDA and CDR2 SQIVND (reference sequence). The CDR3 covers 15 residues. The DNA for the CDR3 is TGTGCCAGTAGCGGGGGACAGACAACTAATGAAAAACTGTTTTTT. It is translated as CASSGGQTTNEKLFF. Variable domain in full (rest from reference TRBV19 and TRBJ1-4): DGGITQSPKYLFRKEGQNVTLSCEQNLNHDAMYWYRQDPGQGLRLIYYSQIVNDFQKGDIAEGYSVSREKKESFPLTVTSAQKNPTAFYLCASSGGQTTNEKLFFGSGTQLSVL.

The chain employs TRBV7-9 and TRBJ2-7; possible D gene TRBD2, 6 bases. Germline CDR1 and CDR2: SEHNR and FQNEAQ (reference sequence). The CDR3 spans 15 residues. V was clipped by 4 bases and J by 7 bases, with 20 bases between them. For the CDR3, the DNA is TGTGCCAGCAGCTGGGGACTGACGCCCGGGGAAGAGCAGTACTTC. It translates to CASSWGLTPGEEQYF. Based on the CDR3 plus reference TRBV7-9 and TRBJ2-7, the full variable domain is DTGVSQNPRHKITKRGQNVTFRCDPISEHNRLYWYRQTLGQGPEFLTYFQNEAQLEKSRLLSDRFSAERPKGSFSTLEIQRTEQGDSAMYLCASSWGLTPGEEQYFGPGTRLTVT.

In nucleotides, the CDR3 is TGTGCCAGCAGTTACAGACCAGGCGAGCAGTACTTC. It codes for CASSYRPGEQYF. The rearrangement joins TRBV6-6 to TRBJ2-7; no definite D call. The V gene lost 2 bases and the J gene lost 6 bases, with 8 bases spanning the gap. Germline CDR1 is MNHNY and CDR2 is SVGAGI (reference sequence). CDR3 length equals 12 residues.

Only a few counts were recorded for this clone. V gene TRBV4-3 combines with J gene TRBJ1-2; the D gene is possibly TRBD1 (5 bases). Germline V gene sequence: CDR1 LGHNA, CDR2 YSLEER. V dropped 1 base and J dropped 3 bases, with 9 bases sitting between them. There are 14 residues in the CDR3. For the CDR3, the DNA is TGCGCCAGCAGCCAAGGACAGTTCCACTATGGCTACACCTTC. It specifies CASSQGQFHYGYTF.

This clone was seen only once. The gene calls are TRBV9 and TRBJ2-1; no definite D call. V was trimmed by 0 bases and J by 6 bases, leaving 13 bases between them. The V gene's germline CDR1 is SGDLS and CDR2 YYNGEE. This CDR3 contains 15 residues. The CDR3 reads CASSVAARTGNEQFF. In nucleotides, the CDR3 is TGTGCCAGCAGCGTAGCCGCTAGAACCGGCAATGAGCAGTTCTTC.

The gene calls are TRBV29-1 and TRBJ1-1; D uncertain. Trimming stripped 5 bases from V and 1 base from J, with 11 bases between. The CDR3 contains 13 residues. CDR1 is SQVTM, CDR2 ANQGSEA, per germline. CDR3 residues: CSVKRPQNTEAFF. The CDR3 bases are TGCAGCGTTAAGAGGCCGCAGAACACTGAAGCTTTCTTT.

The chain links TRBV11-2 to TRBJ2-1; D uncertain. Germline V gene lookup returns CDR1 SGHAT and CDR2 FQNNGV. Between the trimmed V and J ends, which lost 2 bases and 10 bases, there was a span of 18 bases. The CDR3 is 15 amino acids. The CDR3 sequence: CASSLIRVAGSEQFF. The CDR3 DNA reads as TGTGCCAGCAGCTTAATTCGAGTAGCTGGAAGCGAGCAGTTCTTC.

The gene calls are TRBV6-1 and TRBJ2-5, with TRBD2 identical over 15 bases. V was clipped by 4 bases and J by 2 bases; unmatched bases: 8. This CDR3 comprises 18 residues. Looked up from germline, CDR1 is MNHNS and CDR2 is SASEGT. The CDR3 nucleotides are TGTGCCAGCAGTGCCCGGACTAGCGGGGGGGCTGGGCAAGAGACCCAGTACTTC. Encoded protein: CASSARTSGGAGQETQYF.

The rearrangement links TRBV7-9 to TRBJ2-3, with D tentatively TRBD1 (6 bases). Trimming cost V 8 bases and J 3 bases, with 9 bases left between them. This CDR3 is 12 amino acids long. The germline gives CDR1 SEHNR, CDR2 FQNEAQ (reference sequence). As DNA, the CDR3 is TGTGCCAGCTCACAGGGTACAGATACGCAGTATTTT. Protein sequence: CASSQGTDTQYF.

J is TRBJ2-7 and V is TRBV28, with a weak D call TRBD2 (6 bases). Trimming removed 3 bases at V and 3 bases at J, with 21 bases between. This CDR3 spans 17 amino acids. Per the germline V gene, CDR1 is MDHEN and CDR2 is SYDVKM. The CDR3 region is CASSFPQRGTGDYEQYF. The CDR3 DNA reads TGTGCCAGCAGTTTTCCCCAACGGGGGACGGGAGACTACGAGCAGTACTTC. The complete variable domain, with remaining parts taken from reference TRBV28 and TRBJ2-7, reads DVKVTQSSRYLVKRTGEKVFLECVQDMDHENMFWYRQDPGLGLRLIYFSYDVKMKEKGDIPEGYSVSREKKERFSLILESASTNQTSMYLCASSFPQRGTGDYEQYFGPGTRLTVT.

The gene calls are TRBV30 and TRBJ1-1; 8 nucleotides match TRBD1. The V gene end was trimmed by 2 bases and the J gene end by 4 bases; junction bases not matched to a gene: 3. Germline CDR1 GTSNPN, CDR2 SVGIG (reference sequence). The CDR3 covers 13 residues. The CDR3 bases are TGTGCCTGGAGTAACAGGGGGAGCACTGAAGCTTTCTTT. This sequence encodes CAWSNRGSTEAFF.

The gene calls are TRBV7-2 and TRBJ1-2, with D possibly being TRBD1 (6 bases). The V gene lost 5 bases and the J gene lost 0 bases, with 10 bases spanning the gap. The CDR3 runs 14 residues. Germline loops: CDR1 SGHTA, CDR2 FQGNSA. In nucleotides, the CDR3 is TGTGCCAGCAGCCCCGGACAGTCTAACTATGGCTACACCTTC. This gives the protein CASSPGQSNYGYTF.

The CDR3 DNA reads TGTGCCAGCTCCAGACTAGCGACCGTTCGGGAGCAGTACTTC. This encodes CASSRLATVREQYF. The chain couples TRBV2 to TRBJ2-7, with 8 bases fitting TRBD2. The CDR3 sequence is 14 residues long. Germline lookup yields CDR1 SNHLY and CDR2 FYNNEI. V was clipped by 8 bases and J by 7 bases; unmatched bases: 13.

About this clone: A much larger clonotype is one base distant, so this may be a read error. This rearrangement joins TRBV2 to TRBJ2-3; 10 bases line up with TRBD1. The V segment lost 3 bases and the J segment 4 bases; nucleotides outside the gene matches: 1. CDR3 length: 14 residues. Germline assignment: CDR1 SNHLY and CDR2 FYNNEI. CDR3 bases: TGTGCCAGCAGTGATGGACAGGGGGCAGATACGCAGTATTTT. Its translation is CASSDGQGADTQYF.

This clone has only one observation. The V and J genes are TRBV28 and TRBJ2-7, with D uncertain. The V and J ends lost 7 bases and 1 base respectively, with 11 bases between them. The V gene's germline CDR1 is MDHEN and CDR2 SYDVKM. This CDR3 contains 13 residues. CDR3 amino acids: CASTPIGSYEQYF. CDR3 nucleotide sequence: TGTGCCAGCACCCCCATCGGGTCCTACGAGCAGTACTTC.

The chain has TRBV14 and TRBJ2-1; D gene ambiguous. This CDR3 has 13 residues. Trimming cost V 6 bases and J 5 bases, with 11 bases left between them. The germline V gene has CDR1 SGHDN and CDR2 FVKESK. The CDR3 coding sequence is TGTGCCAGCAGTTTACGCGGTCACAATGAGCAGTTCTTC. Its translation: CASSLRGHNEQFF.

The chain uses TRBV5-1 and TRBJ2-7; 9 bases are shared with TRBD1. The V segment lost 2 bases and the J segment 4 bases; nucleotides outside the gene matches: 7. CDR1 is SGHRS and CDR2 is YFSETQ in the germline V gene. The CDR3 loop spans 15 amino acids. The CDR3 reads CASSFGQGPRYEQYF. CDR3 coding DNA: TGCGCCAGCAGCTTTGGACAGGGGCCACGTTACGAGCAGTACTTC.

The V gene is TRBV30, the J gene TRBJ2-3; the match to TRBD1 covers 10 bases. J was trimmed by 7 bases and V by 7 bases; bases with no gene match: 11. Germline V CDR1 and CDR2: GTSNPN, SVGIG (reference sequence). This CDR3 comprises 14 residues. CDR3 amino acids: CASDRGRGRNTQYF. The CDR3, as DNA: TGTGCCTCCGACAGGGGGCGGGGGAGGAATACGCAGTATTTT.

This CDR3 is CASSLYETQYF. DNA of the CDR3: TGTGCCAGCAGCTTGTATGAGACCCAGTACTTC. This rearrangement joins TRBV5-6 to TRBJ2-5; D not certain. V shed 1 base and J shed 5 bases, with 3 bases lying between them. Per germline, CDR1 SGHDT and CDR2 YYEEEE. The CDR3 extends over 11 amino acids.

The V and J genes are TRBV29-1 and TRBJ2-3, with D maybe TRBD2 (5 bases). CDR1 is SQVTM and CDR2 is ANQGSEA in the germline V gene. V lost 2 bases to trimming and J lost 1 base, with 13 bases between them. The CDR3 totals 15 residues. The chain's CDR3 is CSVEYWLEGTDTQYF. CDR3 coding DNA: TGCAGCGTTGAATACTGGTTGGAGGGCACAGATACGCAGTATTTT.

The gene calls are TRBV19 and TRBJ1-5; D unresolved. V was pared by 3 bases and J by 3 bases, with 3 bases between. The CDR3 covers 12 residues. Per germline, CDR1 LNHDA and CDR2 SQIVND (reference sequence). The CDR3 region is CASSIVNQPQHF. CDR3 DNA sequence: TGTGCCAGTAGTATCGTCAATCAGCCCCAGCATTTT. Drawing the rest from reference TRBV19 and TRBJ1-5, the complete variable domain is DGGITQSPKYLFRKEGQNVTLSCEQNLNHDAMYWYRQDPGQGLRLIYYSQIVNDFQKGDIAEGYSVSREKKESFPLTVTSAQKNPTAFYLCASSIVNQPQHFGDGTRLSIL.

The chain combines TRBV5-5 with TRBJ1-5; D may be TRBD1 (5 bases). The CDR3 length is 16 residues. V was pared by 4 bases and J by 0 bases, with 14 bases between. Germline V CDR1 and CDR2: SGHKS, YYEKEE (reference sequence). The CDR3 loop reads CASSATTAYSNQPQHF. CDR3 DNA: TGTGCCAGCAGCGCTACGACAGCTTATAGCAATCAGCCCCAGCATTTT.

This chain links TRBV5-1 with TRBJ2-6; 10 bases are a match to TRBD1. J was trimmed by 2 bases and V by 7 bases; bases with no gene match: 6. The CDR3 is made up of 16 amino acids. Germline V gene lookup returns CDR1 SGHRS and CDR2 YFSETQ. The CDR3 nucleotides are TGCGCCAGCCGGGGGACAGGGGCTACTGGGGCCAACGTCCTGACTTTC. Its translation: CASRGTGATGANVLTF.

CDR3 residues: CASSLSGLVNTEAFF. The CDR3 coding sequence is TGTGCCAGCAGTTTATCGGGACTGGTGAACACTGAAGCTTTCTTT. V is TRBV27 and J is TRBJ1-1, with D perhaps matching TRBD1 (5 bases). The ends were cut back, 0 bases at V and 0 bases at J, with 8 bases in the middle. This CDR3 region has 15 residues. The germline V gene has CDR1 MNHEY and CDR2 SMNVEV (reference sequence).

This rearrangement joins TRBV14 to TRBJ1-1, with a possible D match to TRBD1 (5 bases). CDR3 size: 13 residues. Trimming removed 5 bases from V and 1 base from J, with 8 bases in between. The germline V gene has CDR1 SGHDN and CDR2 FVKESK. CDR3 sequence reads: CASSWGRNTEAFF. DNA of the CDR3: TGTGCCAGCAGCTGGGGCCGGAACACTGAAGCTTTCTTT.

V gene TRBV9 combines with J gene TRBJ2-7; D possibly corresponds to TRBD2 (6 bases). V was shortened by 0 bases and J by 6 bases, with 16 bases between the two germline ends. In germline, CDR1 is SGDLS, CDR2 YYNGEE. CDR3 length: 15 amino acids. The CDR3 is CASSVGGRTQGEQYF. DNA for the CDR3: TGTGCCAGCAGCGTAGGTGGGAGGACCCAGGGCGAGCAGTACTTC. Looking up the rest from reference TRBV9 and TRBJ2-7 gives the full variable domain: DSGVTQTPKHLITATGQRVTLRCSPRSGDLSVYWYQQSLDQGLQFLIQYYNGEERAKGNILERFSAQQFPDLHSELNLSSLELGDSALYFCASSVGGRTQGEQYFGPGTRLTVT.

The V gene is TRBV4-3, the J gene TRBJ1-5, with no clear D. Germline values: CDR1 LGHNA, CDR2 YSLEER. This CDR3 region has 15 residues. Trimming shortened V by 0 bases and J by 2 bases, and 8 bases separated the two germline ends. The CDR3 loop is CASSQENGRNQPQHF. The CDR3 region has the DNA TGCGCCAGCAGCCAAGAGAACGGTCGCAATCAGCCCCAGCATTTT.

This clone was seen repeatedly, ten times or more. The chain employs TRBV2 and TRBJ1-5; TRBD1 matches at 8 bases. Germline lookup yields CDR1 SNHLY and CDR2 FYNNEI. The V gene end was trimmed by 6 bases and the J gene end by 0 bases; junction bases not matched to a gene: 7. This CDR3 contains 16 residues. CDR3 protein: CASRAGQGYSNQPQHF. Written as DNA, the CDR3 is TGTGCCAGCAGGGCCGGACAGGGCTATAGCAATCAGCCCCAGCATTTT.

This clone was counted a single time. Within the sample, other DNA sequences also encode this same CDR3. The V and J genes are TRBV30 and TRBJ1-1, with no clear D. V lost 2 bases to trimming and J lost 5 bases, with 9 bases between them. The CDR3 has 12 amino acids. Germline loops: CDR1 GTSNPN, CDR2 SVGIG (reference sequence). As DNA, the CDR3 is TGTGCCTGGAGTCCGGGCGGGACTGAAGCTTTCTTT. Residues: CAWSPGGTEAFF.